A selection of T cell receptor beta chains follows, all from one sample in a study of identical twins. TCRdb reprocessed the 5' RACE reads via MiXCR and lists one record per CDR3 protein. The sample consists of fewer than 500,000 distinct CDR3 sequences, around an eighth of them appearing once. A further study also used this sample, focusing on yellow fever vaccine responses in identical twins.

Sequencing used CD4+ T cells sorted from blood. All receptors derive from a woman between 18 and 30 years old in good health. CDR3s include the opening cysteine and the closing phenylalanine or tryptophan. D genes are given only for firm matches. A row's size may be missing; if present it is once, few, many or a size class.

cdr3_aa: CSAGGLSAKNIQYF; cdr3_nt: TGCAGTGCTGGGGGACTGTCAGCCAAAAACATTCAGTACTTC; j_call: TRBJ2-4; d_call: NA; v_call: TRBV20-1; clone_size: NA
cdr3_aa: CASSVGVAGSTDTQYF; cdr3_nt: TGTGCCAGCAGCGTAGGAGTAGCGGGGAGCACAGATACGCAGTATTTT; j_call: TRBJ2-3; d_call: TRBD2; v_call: TRBV9; clone_size: NA
cdr3_aa: CASSRTSGGAGDTQYF; cdr3_nt: TGTGCCAGCAGCAGGACTAGCGGGGGGGCAGGGGATACGCAGTATTTT; j_call: TRBJ2-3; d_call: TRBD2; v_call: TRBV7-2; clone_size: NA
cdr3_aa: CASALVSGQGFYEQYF; cdr3_nt: TGTGCTAGTGCCCTCGTGTCTGGACAGGGGTTCTACGAGCAGTACTTC; j_call: TRBJ2-7; d_call: TRBD1; v_call: TRBV12-5; clone_size: NA
cdr3_aa: CASSGNRVNPGELFF; cdr3_nt: TGTGCCAGCAGTGGGAACAGGGTGAATCCCGGGGAGCTGTTTTTT; j_call: TRBJ2-2; d_call: NA; v_call: TRBV2; clone_size: NA
cdr3_aa: CASSFETGTGSYNEQFF; cdr3_nt: TGCGCCAGCAGCTTCGAAACCGGGACAGGATCTTACAATGAGCAGTTCTTC; j_call: TRBJ2-1; d_call: TRBD1; v_call: TRBV5-1; clone_size: NA
cdr3_aa: CASSHGLAGGYEQYF; cdr3_nt: TGCGCCAGCAGCCACGGACTAGCGGGGGGCTACGAGCAGTACTTC; j_call: TRBJ2-7; d_call: TRBD2; v_call: TRBV5-1; clone_size: NA
cdr3_aa: CSATGPGGSQPQHF; cdr3_nt: TGCAGTGCTACAGGACCGGGGGGGAGTCAGCCCCAGCATTTT; j_call: TRBJ1-5; d_call: NA; v_call: TRBV20-1; clone_size: few
cdr3_aa: CACCPRGRGTTNNEQFF; cdr3_nt: TGTGCCTGCTGCCCCCGGGGGAGGGGGACTACTAACAATGAGCAGTTCTTC; j_call: TRBJ2-1; d_call: NA; v_call: TRBV12-3/TRBV12-4; clone_size: NA
cdr3_aa: CAISGQEMTREQYF; cdr3_nt: TGTGCCATCAGTGGCCAAGAGATGACCCGCGAGCAGTACTTC; j_call: TRBJ2-7; d_call: NA; v_call: TRBV10-3; clone_size: NA
cdr3_aa: CASIRLAGGPADTQYF; cdr3_nt: TGTGCCAGCATCAGACTAGCGGGAGGGCCGGCAGATACGCAGTATTTT; j_call: TRBJ2-3; d_call: TRBD2; v_call: TRBV7-8; clone_size: NA
cdr3_aa: CATRGVSGEKLFF; cdr3_nt: TGTGCCACTCGTGGGGTCAGTGGGGAAAAACTGTTTTTT; j_call: TRBJ1-4; d_call: NA; v_call: TRBV12-3/TRBV12-4; clone_size: many
cdr3_aa: CASSLDTGSATNEKLFF; cdr3_nt: TGCGCCAGCAGCTTGGACACCGGTTCAGCAACTAATGAAAAACTGTTTTTT; j_call: TRBJ1-4; d_call: NA; v_call: TRBV5-1; clone_size: NA
cdr3_aa: CASRSPRGGTNYGYTF; cdr3_nt: TGTGCCAGCCGCAGCCCAAGGGGTGGAACTAACTATGGCTACACCTTC; j_call: TRBJ1-2; d_call: NA; v_call: TRBV12-3/TRBV12-4; clone_size: few
cdr3_aa: CASTRDRGPAGANVLTF; cdr3_nt: TGTGCCAGCACCCGGGACAGGGGTCCCGCTGGGGCCAACGTCCTGACTTTC; j_call: TRBJ2-6; d_call: TRBD1; v_call: TRBV6-1; clone_size: NA
cdr3_aa: CASSMFGAVGANVLTF; cdr3_nt: TGTGCCAGTAGTATGTTCGGCGCGGTAGGGGCCAACGTCCTGACTTTC; j_call: TRBJ2-6; d_call: NA; v_call: TRBV19; clone_size: few
cdr3_aa: CASSPYQLPGGNGELFF; cdr3_nt: TGTGCCAGCAGTCCCTACCAGCTCCCCGGGGGCAACGGGGAGCTGTTTTTT; j_call: TRBJ2-2; d_call: NA; v_call: TRBV11-1; clone_size: few
cdr3_aa: CSARFSGSGETQYF; cdr3_nt: TGCAGTGCTCGATTCAGCGGGAGTGGAGAGACCCAGTACTTC; j_call: TRBJ2-5; d_call: TRBD2; v_call: TRBV20-1; clone_size: NA
cdr3_aa: CATAGTLNTGELFF; cdr3_nt: TGTGCCACCGCCGGGACACTGAACACCGGGGAGCTGTTTTTT; j_call: TRBJ2-2; d_call: NA; v_call: TRBV10-3; clone_size: few
cdr3_aa: CSAQGLAGGLAYNEQFF; cdr3_nt: TGCAGTGCTCAGGGACTAGCGGGAGGGCTGGCCTACAATGAGCAGTTCTTC; j_call: TRBJ2-1; d_call: TRBD2; v_call: TRBV20-1; clone_size: many
cdr3_aa: CASSHDTSTDTQYF; cdr3_nt: TGTGCCAGCAGCCATGACACAAGCACAGATACGCAGTATTTT; j_call: TRBJ2-3; d_call: NA; v_call: TRBV4-2; clone_size: NA
cdr3_aa: CASRGGLAGAKNIQYF; cdr3_nt: TGTGCCAGCAGGGGCGGACTAGCGGGAGCCAAAAACATTCAGTACTTC; j_call: TRBJ2-4; d_call: TRBD2; v_call: TRBV2; clone_size: few
cdr3_aa: CASSFDQLAGVHNEQFF; cdr3_nt: TGTGCCAGCAGCTTCGATCAACTAGCGGGGGTTCACAATGAGCAGTTCTTC; j_call: TRBJ2-1; d_call: TRBD2; v_call: TRBV11-2; clone_size: NA
cdr3_aa: CASSVLAGVNEQFF; cdr3_nt: TGTGCCAGCAGTGTACTAGCGGGGGTAAATGAGCAGTTCTTC; j_call: TRBJ2-1; d_call: TRBD2; v_call: TRBV6-4; clone_size: NA
cdr3_aa: CASSPPTGFKGYGTEAFF; cdr3_nt: TGTGCCAGCTCACCACCTACAGGGTTTAAGGGCTATGGCACTGAAGCTTTCTTT; j_call: TRBJ1-1; d_call: NA; v_call: TRBV18; clone_size: few
cdr3_aa: CASSQFNEQYF; cdr3_nt: TGTGCCAGCAGCCAATTTAACGAGCAGTACTTC; j_call: TRBJ2-7; d_call: NA; v_call: TRBV14; clone_size: NA
cdr3_aa: CASSSKSRGSIYNEQFF; cdr3_nt: TGTGCCAGCAGTTCTAAGAGTCGGGGATCGATTTACAATGAGCAGTTCTTC; j_call: TRBJ2-1; d_call: NA; v_call: TRBV7-9; clone_size: many
cdr3_aa: CASGLGTSGSTNEQFF; cdr3_nt: TGTGCTAGTGGTTTGGGGACTAGCGGGAGTACGAATGAGCAGTTCTTC; j_call: TRBJ2-1; d_call: TRBD2; v_call: TRBV12-5; clone_size: few
cdr3_aa: CASSPSPDRGGTDTQYF; cdr3_nt: TGTGCCAGCAGCCCTTCGCCGGACAGGGGTGGCACAGATACGCAGTATTTT; j_call: TRBJ2-3; d_call: TRBD1; v_call: TRBV5-5; clone_size: NA
cdr3_aa: CSGRRDTDTQYF; cdr3_nt: TGCAGTGGGCGGAGGGACACAGATACGCAGTATTTT; j_call: TRBJ2-3; d_call: NA; v_call: TRBV20-1; clone_size: many
cdr3_aa: CAISESLYGYTF; cdr3_nt: TGTGCCATCAGTGAGTCCCTATATGGCTACACCTTC; j_call: TRBJ1-2; d_call: NA; v_call: TRBV10-3; clone_size: NA
cdr3_aa: CASRAGTPTYEQYF; cdr3_nt: TGTGCCAGCAGGGCCGGGACGCCTACCTACGAGCAGTACTTC; j_call: TRBJ2-7; d_call: NA; v_call: TRBV6-6; clone_size: NA
cdr3_aa: CASSLAGQSHGYTF; cdr3_nt: TGTGCCAGCAGCTTGGCGGGACAGTCCCATGGCTACACCTTC; j_call: TRBJ1-2; d_call: TRBD1; v_call: TRBV7-2; clone_size: few
cdr3_aa: CASSAGLAAYTDTQYF; cdr3_nt: TGTGCCAGCAGTGCGGGACTAGCGGCTTACACAGATACGCAGTATTTT; j_call: TRBJ2-3; d_call: TRBD2; v_call: TRBV27; clone_size: few
cdr3_aa: CASSFAGTTYEQYF; cdr3_nt: TGTGCCAGCAGTTTCGCCGGGACAACCTACGAGCAGTACTTC; j_call: TRBJ2-7; d_call: NA; v_call: TRBV28; clone_size: few
cdr3_aa: CASSLAGENYEQYF; cdr3_nt: TGTGCCAGCAGCCTAGCGGGAGAGAACTACGAGCAGTACTTC; j_call: TRBJ2-7; d_call: TRBD2; v_call: TRBV7-8; clone_size: many
cdr3_aa: CSAPGQKNIQYF; cdr3_nt: TGCAGTGCTCCCGGACAGAAAAACATTCAGTACTTC; j_call: TRBJ2-4; d_call: NA; v_call: TRBV20-1; clone_size: NA
cdr3_aa: CASSYSGPPSYNEQFF; cdr3_nt: TGTGCCAGCAGTTACTCGGGACCGCCCTCCTACAATGAGCAGTTCTTC; j_call: TRBJ2-1; d_call: NA; v_call: TRBV6-5; clone_size: few
cdr3_aa: CSARVGSNEQFF; cdr3_nt: TGCAGCGCCCGAGTGGGATCCAATGAGCAGTTCTTC; j_call: TRBJ2-1; d_call: NA; v_call: TRBV29-1; clone_size: few
cdr3_aa: CASSHLDGAEAFF; cdr3_nt: TGTGCCAGCAGCCACCTTGACGGAGCAGAAGCTTTCTTT; j_call: TRBJ1-1; d_call: NA; v_call: TRBV3-1; clone_size: few
cdr3_aa: CASSEAQLYSPLHF; cdr3_nt: TGTGCCAGCAGTGAAGCGCAGCTCTATTCACCCCTCCACTTT; j_call: TRBJ1-6; d_call: NA; v_call: TRBV6-1; clone_size: few
cdr3_aa: CASSFTSTTYEQYF; cdr3_nt: TGCGCCAGCAGCTTTACCAGTACCACCTACGAGCAGTACTTC; j_call: TRBJ2-7; d_call: NA; v_call: TRBV5-1; clone_size: few
cdr3_aa: CASSDRASYNEQFF; cdr3_nt: TGTGCCAGCAGCGACAGGGCCTCCTACAATGAGCAGTTCTTC; j_call: TRBJ2-1; d_call: TRBD1; v_call: TRBV16; clone_size: many
cdr3_aa: CASRVTGGRYEQYF; cdr3_nt: TGTGCCAGCAGGGTAACAGGGGGCCGGTACGAGCAGTACTTC; j_call: TRBJ2-7; d_call: TRBD1; v_call: TRBV2; clone_size: NA
cdr3_aa: CASSLAGVGTDTQYF; cdr3_nt: TGTGCCAGCAGTCTAGCGGGAGTTGGCACAGATACGCAGTATTTT; j_call: TRBJ2-3; d_call: TRBD2; v_call: TRBV25-1; clone_size: NA
cdr3_aa: CSVGWRGVETQYF; cdr3_nt: TGCAGTGTCGGGTGGCGTGGGGTTGAGACCCAGTACTTC; j_call: TRBJ2-5; d_call: NA; v_call: TRBV20-1; clone_size: NA
cdr3_aa: CASALQGKNIQYF; cdr3_nt: TGTGCCAGCGCCCTCCAGGGCAAAAACATTCAGTACTTC; j_call: TRBJ2-4; d_call: NA; v_call: TRBV12-3/TRBV12-4; clone_size: few
cdr3_aa: CASSYSKGLAGATYNEQFF; cdr3_nt: TGTGCCAGCAGTTACTCGAAAGGACTAGCGGGGGCTACCTACAATGAGCAGTTCTTC; j_call: TRBJ2-1; d_call: TRBD2; v_call: TRBV6-2/TRBV6-3; clone_size: few
cdr3_aa: CASSQRAGTSSYEQYF; cdr3_nt: TGCGCCAGCAGCCAAAGGGCGGGTACTTCATCCTACGAGCAGTACTTC; j_call: TRBJ2-7; d_call: NA; v_call: TRBV4-3; clone_size: few
cdr3_aa: CASSAQEGSYEQYF; cdr3_nt: TGTGCCAGCAGCGCGCAGGAGGGGTCTTACGAGCAGTACTTC; j_call: TRBJ2-7; d_call: NA; v_call: TRBV7-9; clone_size: few
cdr3_aa: CSVEGAGSVYNEQFF; cdr3_nt: TGCAGCGTTGAAGGTGCCGGGAGTGTGTACAATGAGCAGTTCTTC; j_call: TRBJ2-1; d_call: NA; v_call: TRBV29-1; clone_size: many
cdr3_aa: CASSFSPRPYEQYF; cdr3_nt: TGTGCCAGCAGTTTTAGCCCGAGACCCTACGAGCAGTACTTC; j_call: TRBJ2-7; d_call: NA; v_call: TRBV12-3/TRBV12-4; clone_size: NA
cdr3_aa: CASSPGGISYEQYF; cdr3_nt: TGTGCCAGCAGCCCTGGGGGGATCTCCTACGAGCAGTACTTC; j_call: TRBJ2-7; d_call: NA; v_call: TRBV7-2; clone_size: NA
cdr3_aa: CASSEYSRARRWETQYF; cdr3_nt: TGTGCCAGCAGTGAATACTCGCGGGCAAGGCGCTGGGAGACCCAGTACTTC; j_call: TRBJ2-5; d_call: NA; v_call: TRBV2; clone_size: few